The 25 T cell receptor beta chains below all came from one sample that was sequenced in a study of blood T cells in healthy people across ages. A second PCR, run for about 7 to 11 cycles, used a sample-barcoded 5' primer plus a J-beta primer mix. TCRdb reprocessed the 5' RACE reads via MiXCR and lists one record per CDR3 protein. The table records about 760,000 distinct CDR3 sequences, around 25% of them present only once. A further study also used this sample, focusing on T cells of mothers and their children.

Sequenced material: blood. These receptors originate from a boy younger than 18 in good health.

This clonotype appeared a few times. V gene TRBV20-1 combines with J gene TRBJ2-1; D possibly corresponds to TRBD1 (5 bases). Trimming cost V 8 bases and J 0 bases, with 11 bases left between them. The germline V gene has CDR1 DFQATT and CDR2 SNEGSKA (reference sequence). The CDR3 totals 13 residues. CDR3 loop: CSRQSSSYNEQFF. Here the CDR3 DNA reads TGCAGTCGACAGTCTAGCTCCTACAATGAGCAGTTCTTC.

The table lists this clonotype with a few counts. The V gene is TRBV7-8, the J gene TRBJ1-4, with a weak D call TRBD1 (5 bases). The CDR3 has 14 amino acids. Germline lookup yields CDR1 SGHVS and CDR2 FQNEAQ. Trimming left V 5 bases short and J 11 bases short, with 18 bases between. The CDR3 DNA reads as TGTGCCAGCAGCCGCCGGGGGGTGGAGGAGAAACTGTTTTTT. It translates to CASSRRGVEEKLFF.

This sequence joins TRBV9 and TRBJ2-5; D is perhaps TRBD2 (6 bases). The J call is uncertain, as TRBJ2-1 better fits the DNA end. There are 18 residues in the CDR3. Germline V gene data show CDR1 as SGDLS and CDR2 as YYNGEE. CDR3 nucleotide sequence: TGTGCCAGCAGCGTACCCAGAGGAGGGACCAGACGGGTGGATGAGCAGTTCTTC. It yields the protein CASSVPRGGTRRVDEQFF.

The CDR3 reads CASSRGTVATNEKLFF. The CDR3 DNA follows: TGCGCCAGCAGCCGTGGGACTGTAGCAACTAATGAAAAACTGTTTTTT. The genes are TRBV5-1 and TRBJ1-4; D might be TRBD1 (5 bases). CDR1 is SGHRS, CDR2 YFSETQ, per germline. Trimming pared 4 bases from V and 0 bases from J, leaving 13 bases between. This CDR3 has 16 amino acids.

This clonotype has a handful of counts. The chain couples TRBV29-1 to TRBJ1-1; D is undetermined. Trimming pared 5 bases from V and 8 bases from J, leaving 12 bases between. There are 11 residues in the CDR3. Germline lookup yields CDR1 SQVTM and CDR2 ANQGSEA. The CDR3 loop is CSVLLLAEAFF. CDR3 sequence (DNA): TGCAGCGTTCTCCTTTTGGCAGAAGCTTTCTTT.

V usage is TRBV7-8 and J usage is TRBJ2-3; D is perhaps TRBD2 (6 bases). The CDR3 covers 16 residues. V was clipped by 3 bases and J by 2 bases, with 15 bases between them. Germline-derived CDR1 and CDR2 are SGHVS and FQNEAQ. Here the CDR3 DNA reads TGTGCCAGCAGCTTTCTAGCGATTAGTGACACAGATACGCAGTATTTT. This gives the protein CASSFLAISDTDTQYF.

This clonotype was observed a handful of times. The rearrangement joins TRBV7-9 to TRBJ1-3; no definite D call. Germline V gene data show CDR1 as SEHNR and CDR2 as FQNEAQ (reference sequence). The CDR3 has 13 amino acids. Deletions cut 3 bases from V and 6 bases from J, with 9 bases between. CDR3 in DNA: TGTGCCAGCAGCTTGGGATTAGAAAACACCATATATTTT. It specifies CASSLGLENTIYF.

This clonotype was observed a handful of times. The V call is TRBV5-1, the J call TRBJ2-1; 10 bases agree with TRBD1. The V and J ends lost 0 bases and 6 bases, in that order; junction bases with no gene match: 6. CDR1 and CDR2 from the germline V gene are SGHRS and YFSETQ. This CDR3 comprises 16 residues. The CDR3 DNA is TGCGCCAGCAGCTTGGTTAGGACAGGGGGGTTCAATGAGCAGTTCTTC. It specifies CASSLVRTGGFNEQFF.

The chain joins TRBV3-1 to TRBJ2-5; D could derive from TRBD1 or TRBD2 (5 bases each). Looked up from germline, CDR1 is LGHDT and CDR2 is YNNKEL (reference sequence). The CDR3 has 12 amino acids. Deletions cut 4 bases from V and 7 bases from J, with 10 bases between. The CDR3 DNA is TGTGCCAGCAGCCGGGACGCGGGGACCCAGTACTTC. This encodes CASSRDAGTQYF.

This chain uses TRBV20-1 with TRBJ2-1; a weak D match, TRBD1 (5 bases). Germline V gives CDR1 DFQATT, CDR2 SNEGSKA (reference sequence). This CDR3 has 13 residues. Trimming removed 6 bases at V and 0 bases at J, with 9 bases between. Here the CDR3 reads CSAGHTSYNEQFF. CDR3 nucleotides: TGCAGTGCCGGACACACCTCCTACAATGAGCAGTTCTTC.

This clonotype came up many times. The junction departs from the called germline gene at one end, perhaps through a read error. The CDR3 loop reads CASSSGLAGEETQYF. The CDR3 nucleotides are TGTGCCAGCAGCTCGGGACTAGCGGGAGAAGAGACCCAGTACTTC. The chain combines TRBV5-1 with TRBJ2-5; 14 bases are shared with TRBD2. The CDR3 runs to 15 residues. Germline V gene lookup returns CDR1 SGHRS and CDR2 YFSETQ.

The rearrangement joins TRBV5-1 to TRBJ1-2; tentative D call: TRBD1 (6 bases). This CDR3 is 15 amino acids long. Per germline, CDR1 SGHRS and CDR2 YFSETQ. Trimming shortened V by 0 bases and J by 4 bases, and 13 bases separated the two germline ends. The CDR3 loop reads CASSLEAGAGYGYTF. The CDR3 DNA reads TGCGCCAGCAGCTTGGAGGCAGGGGCAGGCTATGGCTACACCTTC. Using reference TRBV5-1 and TRBJ1-2 for the parts outside the CDR3, the full variable domain is KAGVTQTPRYLIKTRGQQVTLSCSPISGHRSVSWYQQTPGQGLQFLFEYFSETQRNKGNFPGRFSGRQFSNSRSEMNVSTLELGDSALYLCASSLEAGAGYGYTFGSGTRLTVV.

The chain joins TRBV5-6 to TRBJ2-1; perhaps TRBD2 as D (6 bases). Germline assignment: CDR1 SGHDT and CDR2 YYEEEE. The length of the CDR3 is 16 residues. V was shortened by 0 bases and J by 0 bases, with 10 bases between the two germline ends. CDR3 amino acids: CASSLAERASYNEQFF. The CDR3 DNA reads as TGTGCCAGCAGCTTGGCCGAGCGGGCCTCCTACAATGAGCAGTTCTTC.

The gene calls are TRBV4-1 and TRBJ2-2; the D is unclear. The germline V gene encodes CDR1 MGHRA and CDR2 YSYEKL. The CDR3 is 13 residues long. Trimming left V 1 base short and J 6 bases short, with 6 bases between. The CDR3 spells CASSQVASGELFF. CDR3 DNA: TGCGCCAGCAGCCAAGTAGCTTCCGGGGAGCTGTTTTTT.

The chain uses TRBV7-2 and TRBJ2-4; D is possibly TRBD2 (5 bases). V dropped 5 bases and J dropped 4 bases, with 15 bases sitting between them. This CDR3 contains 15 residues. CDR1 SGHTA and CDR2 FQGNSA come from the germline V gene. The CDR3 spells CASSAIKGGKNIQYF. The CDR3 region has the DNA TGTGCCAGCAGCGCAATTAAAGGAGGAAAAAACATTCAGTACTTC.

This clonotype was detected ten times or more. The rearrangement uses TRBV18 and TRBJ2-5, with TRBD1 identical over 11 bases. Losses at the gene ends were 8 bases for V and 4 bases for J; bases not matched to a gene: 6. The CDR3 sequence is 14 residues long. Germline V gives CDR1 KGHSH, CDR2 LQKENI. Written as DNA, the CDR3 is TGTGCCAGCAGTCCCGGGACAGGGGGAGAGACCCAGTACTTC. The encoded protein is CASSPGTGGETQYF.

The chain recombines TRBV27 with TRBJ2-7; 7 nucleotides agree with TRBD1. V gave up 6 bases and J gave up 4 bases; unmatched junction bases: 12. CDR1 is MNHEY and CDR2 is SMNVEV in the germline V gene (reference sequence). This CDR3 contains 15 residues. CDR3 nucleotides: TGTGCCAGCAGCGAGGCCGGGACAGCCTTTTACGAGCAGTACTTC. This translates into CASSEAGTAFYEQYF.

This clonotype has just a few counts. V usage is TRBV7-9 and J usage is TRBJ2-5; D not certain. Trimming cost V 4 bases and J 5 bases, with 14 bases left between them. The CDR3 contains 14 residues. Germline-derived CDR1 and CDR2 are SEHNR and FQNEAQ (reference sequence). CDR3 protein: CASSSRTAGETQYF. The CDR3 DNA reads as TGTGCCAGCAGCTCTCGGACCGCCGGGGAGACCCAGTACTTC.

This clonotype came up a few times. The rearrangement joins TRBV6-6 to TRBJ2-3; 9 positions agree with TRBD2. V gave up 6 bases and J gave up 4 bases; unmatched junction bases: 8. Germline values: CDR1 MNHNY, CDR2 SVGAGI (reference sequence). The CDR3 is 15 residues long. CDR3 sequence: CASSRSGSSSDTQYF. CDR3 in DNA: TGTGCCAGCAGCCGTAGCGGGAGTAGCTCAGATACGCAGTATTTT.

This chain joins TRBV25-1 and TRBJ2-5, with 8 bases aligning to TRBD2. CDR3 length equals 16 residues. From germline, CDR1 is MGHDK and CDR2 SYGVNS. The trim removed 4 bases at V and 7 bases at J, leaving 14 bases unmatched. In nucleotides, the CDR3 is TGTGCCAGCAGTGGATATGGAGCGGGGGACCTCAGGACCCAGTACTTC. This gives the protein CASSGYGAGDLRTQYF. Based on the CDR3 plus reference TRBV25-1 and TRBJ2-5, the full variable domain is EADIYQTPRYLVIGTGKKITLECSQTMGHDKMYWYQQDPGMELHLIHYSYGVNSTEKGDLSSESTVSRIRTEHFPLTLESARPSHTSQYLCASSGYGAGDLRTQYFGPGTRLLVL.

This chain joins TRBV5-1 and TRBJ1-2; a possible D gene is TRBD1 (6 bases). The CDR3 extends over 14 amino acids. V was cut by 2 bases and J by 7 bases, with 15 bases left in between. CDR1 and CDR2 from the germline V gene are SGHRS and YFSETQ. CDR3 coding DNA: TGCGCCAGCAGCTTACCAACAGGGTCCATTGGCTACACCTTC. It translates to CASSLPTGSIGYTF.

CDR3 DNA sequence: TGTGCCAGCTGCCAGACAGTACAGAACACCGGGGAGCTGTTTTTT. It codes for CASCQTVQNTGELFF. The V and J genes are TRBV7-9 and TRBJ2-2, with a possible D match to TRBD1 (5 bases). Trimming pared 8 bases from V and 1 base from J, leaving 14 bases between. CDR1 is SEHNR, CDR2 FQNEAQ, per germline (reference sequence). CDR3 length: 15 amino acids.

The genes are TRBV7-9 and TRBJ2-5; TRBD1 might be the D (5 bases). CDR1 SEHNR and CDR2 FQNEAQ come from the germline V gene (reference sequence). The CDR3 extends over 15 amino acids. V was pared by 2 bases and J by 3 bases, with 13 bases between. CDR3 protein: CASSLYRRPEETQYF. Here the CDR3 DNA reads TGTGCCAGCAGCTTATACAGGAGACCTGAAGAGACCCAGTACTTC.

This chain uses TRBV7-9 with TRBJ2-5; 9 nucleotides agree with TRBD2. Germline loops: CDR1 SEHNR, CDR2 FQNEAQ (reference sequence). The CDR3 has 16 residues. Losses at the gene ends were 5 bases for V and 5 bases for J; bases not matched to a gene: 12. CDR3 sequence: CASSPREGALLETQYF. CDR3 bases: TGTGCCAGCAGCCCGCGGGAGGGGGCGCTTTTGGAGACCCAGTACTTC.

In its sample, this clonotype was seen a few times. V and J are TRBV6-6 and TRBJ1-1; a possible D gene is TRBD1 (5 bases). Per germline, CDR1 MNHNY and CDR2 SVGAGI (reference sequence). V lost 11 bases to trimming and J lost 1 base, with 14 bases between them. The CDR3 totals 13 residues. CDR3 bases: TGTGCCGCAGGGCTGTTAGCGAACACTGAAGCTTTCTTT. It codes for CAAGLLANTEAFF.